The 17 T cell receptor beta chains reported below all come from one sample, sequenced in a study of OX40 agonist ivuxolimab in advanced cancers. Data came from immunoSEQ multiplex PCR; TCRdb stores just in-frame clones and leaves some out. The data contain tens of thousands of clones, approximately 90% of them singletons. This sample comprised CD4+ or CD8+ T cells sorted from blood, obtained in a trial of the OX40 agonist ivuxolimab. The receptors shown here come from an adult with an advanced solid tumor such as melanoma, head and neck, liver or kidney cancer.

CDR3 residues: CASSLSGQGARTQYF. The CDR3 nucleotides are TGTGCCAGCAGCTTATCCGGACAGGGGGCTCGGACCCAGTACTTC. The rearrangement joins TRBV11-2 to TRBJ2-5, with 11 positions matching TRBD1. The J segment lost 7 bases and the V segment lost 2 bases, leaving 6 bases of the junction unmatched. Germline V gene lookup returns CDR1 SGHAT and CDR2 FQNNGV. The CDR3 covers 15 residues.

The J gene is TRBJ2-5, the V gene TRBV11-3; no reliable D call. The V end lost 0 bases, the J end lost 5 bases, and 7 bases lay between the germline ends. Per the germline V gene, CDR1 is SGHNT and CDR2 is YENEEA. This CDR3 contains 13 residues. The CDR3 sequence is CASSLDLGETQYF. The CDR3 nucleotides read TGTGCCAGCAGCTTAGACCTTGGGGAGACCCAGTACTTC.

This rearrangement joins TRBV7-9 to TRBJ2-7, with D uncertain. The CDR3 sequence is 15 residues long. Trimming stripped 3 bases from V and 2 bases from J, with 14 bases between. The V gene's germline CDR1 is SEHNR and CDR2 FQNEAQ (reference sequence). In DNA, the CDR3 is TGTGCCAGCAGCTTTTATGGCGGAATACCCTACGAGCAGTACTTC. Protein sequence: CASSFYGGIPYEQYF.

V and J are TRBV5-6 and TRBJ1-2, with D perhaps matching TRBD1 (5 bases). V lost 0 bases, J lost 6 bases, and 15 bases lay in between. The length of the CDR3 is 15 residues. Germline CDR1 is SGHDT and CDR2 is YYEEEE. The CDR3, as DNA: TGTGCCAGCAGCTTGGGGCTGAGGATAGGGGATGGCTACACCTTC. Its translation: CASSLGLRIGDGYTF.

The chain combines TRBV4-2 with TRBJ2-5; 8 nucleotides align to TRBD2. V trimming: 2 bases; J trimming: 4 bases; junction bases outside the gene matches: 12. The CDR3 totals 17 residues. Germline V gene data show CDR1 as LGHNA and CDR2 as YNFKEQ. CDR3 sequence reads: CASSQSLAESVGETQYF. Written as DNA, the CDR3 is TGTGCCAGCAGCCAATCACTAGCGGAGAGCGTGGGAGAGACCCAGTACTTC.

The chain uses TRBV19 and TRBJ2-7; TRBD2 is a possible D gene (6 bases). V gave up 7 bases and J gave up 2 bases, with 15 bases separating them. Germline V gives CDR1 LNHDA, CDR2 SQIVND (reference sequence). There are 14 residues in the CDR3. The CDR3 bases are TGTGCCAGTAATAGCGGACTCGGACCCTACGAGCAGTACTTC. Amino acids: CASNSGLGPYEQYF.

The CDR3 sequence is CASSFTASYEQYF. As DNA, the CDR3 is TGTGCCAGCAGCTTCACAGCCTCCTACGAGCAGTACTTC. V is TRBV5-6 and J is TRBJ2-7, with D unresolved. V lost 2 bases and J lost 0, with 6 bases in between. The CDR3 consists of 13 residues. CDR1 and CDR2 (germline): SGHDT, YYEEEE.

The J gene is TRBJ2-1, the V gene TRBV4-2; D tentatively fits TRBD1 or TRBD2 (5 bases each). This CDR3 contains 16 residues. Deletions cut 0 bases from V and 0 bases from J, with 9 bases between. CDR1 LGHNA and CDR2 YNFKEQ come from the germline V gene. CDR3 nucleotide sequence: TGTGCCAGCAGCCAAGATTGGGGGAGCTCCTACAATGAGCAGTTCTTC. Amino acids: CASSQDWGSSYNEQFF.

The rearrangement joins TRBV7-6 to TRBJ2-5; D not certain. CDR3 length: 14 residues. Germline lookup yields CDR1 SGHVS and CDR2 FNYEAQ. V dropped 2 bases and J dropped 4 bases, with 11 bases sitting between them. The CDR3 is CASSLLTTGETQYF. For the CDR3, the DNA is TGTGCCAGCAGCTTACTGACAACGGGAGAGACCCAGTACTTC.

The chain combines TRBV4-3 with TRBJ2-7; TRBD1 aligns across 7 bases. The CDR3 length is 16 residues. The trim removed 1 base at V and 4 bases at J, leaving 10 bases unmatched. Germline V CDR1 and CDR2: LGHNA, YSLEER. The CDR3: CASSQGIAGGRYEQYF. CDR3 nucleotide sequence: TGCGCCAGCAGCCAAGGAATCGCAGGGGGTCGATACGAGCAGTACTTC.

This clone has just a few counts. The gene calls are TRBV18 and TRBJ1-5; D gene unclear. The CDR3 sequence is 14 residues long. The V gene lost 3 bases and the J gene lost 0 bases, with 6 bases spanning the gap. Germline V gene lookup returns CDR1 KGHSH and CDR2 LQKENI. CDR3 bases: TGTGCCAGCTCACCCGCGGCTAGCAATCAGCCCCAGCATTTT. Translation gives CASSPAASNQPQHF.

About this clone itself: One end of the junction is discordant with germline, which a read error may explain. The J gene is TRBJ1-3, the V gene TRBV6-1; 7 bases fit TRBD1. The CDR3 has 14 amino acids. In germline, CDR1 is MNHNS, CDR2 SASEGT. CDR3 sequence reads: CASSDRTGGTTIYF. DNA of the CDR3: TGTGCCAGCAGTGATCGGACAGGCGGAACCACCATATATTTT.

The chain recombines TRBV5-1 with TRBJ1-1, with 9 bases matching TRBD1. The V gene end was trimmed by 2 bases and the J gene end by 3 bases; junction bases not matched to a gene: 5. The CDR3 length is 15 residues. CDR1 and CDR2 from the germline V gene are SGHRS and YFSETQ. The CDR3 loop is CASSLGQGKYTEAFF. The CDR3 DNA is TGCGCCAGCAGCTTAGGACAGGGGAAATACACTGAAGCTTTCTTT.

V usage is TRBV4-2 and J usage is TRBJ2-1; D gene unclear. The CDR3 spans 15 residues. V was cut by 1 base and J by 5 bases, with 12 bases left in between. Germline V gives CDR1 LGHNA, CDR2 YNFKEQ. The CDR3 reads CASSQGRAYHNEQFF. CDR3 DNA sequence: TGTGCCAGCAGCCAAGGCCGAGCGTACCACAATGAGCAGTTCTTC.

The chain recombines TRBV5-1 with TRBJ2-7, with 10 bases matching TRBD2. The trim removed 4 bases at V and 2 bases at J, leaving 12 bases unmatched. The germline gives CDR1 SGHRS, CDR2 YFSETQ. The CDR3 covers 17 residues. The CDR3 spells CASSPTGTGTSAYEQYF. The CDR3 DNA sequence: TGCGCCAGCAGCCCGACGGGGACCGGGACTAGCGCCTACGAGCAGTACTTC.

This sequence joins TRBV10-1 and TRBJ2-7, with D unclear. The CDR3 has 11 amino acids. The V gene lost 3 bases and the J gene lost 4 bases, with 4 bases spanning the gap. CDR1 is WNHNN, CDR2 SYGVQD, per germline (reference sequence). The CDR3, as DNA: TGCGCCAGCAGTGACCTGTACGAGCAGTACTTC. It encodes CASSDLYEQYF.

V is TRBV7-3 and J is TRBJ1-5; D is undetermined. Deletions cut 5 bases from V and 4 bases from J, with 9 bases between. This CDR3 is built from 13 residues. Germline CDR1 reads SGHTA; CDR2 reads FQGTGA. CDR3 sequence reads: CASSPGRNQPQHF. As DNA, the CDR3 is TGTGCCAGCAGCCCCGGACGGAATCAGCCCCAGCATTTT.